These 29 T cell receptor beta chains were sequenced from one sample in a study of OX40 agonist ivuxolimab in advanced cancers. Library preparation was by the immunoSEQ multiplex PCR assay. What TCRdb holds here is the immuneACCESS table cut down to in-frame rearrangements. Part of the clones is not present; checked against another copy, under half of the missing clones reflect an unresolved V gene, and the others are unexplained. The sample records around 20,000 clones, 88% of which are singletons. Together, the top ten hold about a third of the sample. The specimen comprised CD4+ or CD8+ T cells sorted from blood, sampled in a trial of the OX40 agonist ivuxolimab. These receptors came from an adult with an advanced solid tumor such as melanoma, head and neck, liver or kidney cancer.

This clone was observed a few times. The chain recombines TRBV28 with TRBJ1-4; maybe TRBD1 (5 bases). V was trimmed by 6 bases and J by 3 bases, leaving 11 bases between them. The germline V gene encodes CDR1 MDHEN and CDR2 SYDVKM. The length of the CDR3 is 14 residues. The CDR3 bases are TGTGCCAGCAGGAAGGGGCCGTCTAATGAAAAACTGTTTTTT. Translation gives CASRKGPSNEKLFF.

This clone was seen more than once but under ten times. The J gene is TRBJ1-5, the V gene TRBV11-2; unclear D gene. The CDR3 has 12 residues. V lost 1 base to trimming and J lost 12 bases, with 10 bases between them. CDR1 is SGHAT and CDR2 is FQNNGV in the germline V gene. CDR3 DNA: TGTGCCAGCAGCTTAGCGGGCAGGCACCAGCATTTT. This gives the protein CASSLAGRHQHF.

This clone was picked up a small number of times. The V and J genes are TRBV20-1 and TRBJ1-5; D gene unclear. CDR3 length: 11 amino acids. Trimming stripped 0 bases from V and 12 bases from J, with 9 bases between. CDR1 is DFQATT and CDR2 is SNEGSKA in the germline V gene (reference sequence). CDR3 in DNA: TGCAGTGCTAGAGACAGTCGGCACCAGCATTTT. Translated: CSARDSRHQHF.

This clone was detected once. The J gene is TRBJ1-4, the V gene TRBV21-1. TRBV21-1 has pseudogene status. This CDR3 has 17 amino acids. CDR3 loop: CASSNAGTEIYNEKLFF. The CDR3 DNA sequence: TGTGCCAGCAGCAACGCCGGGACTGAAATTTATAATGAAAAACTGTTTTTT.

This chain uses TRBV4-1 with TRBJ2-3, with 9 bases fitting TRBD2. The CDR3 is 17 residues long. Germline loops: CDR1 MGHRA, CDR2 YSYEKL. Trimming at V came to 4 bases and at J to 2 bases, leaving 10 bases not matched to a gene. CDR3 in amino acids: CASSPGASGEPTDTQYF. Written as DNA, the CDR3 is TGCGCCAGCAGCCCGGGGGCTAGCGGGGAGCCCACAGATACGCAGTATTTT.

The gene calls are TRBV5-4 and TRBJ1-2; D not certain. Germline V gene data show CDR1 as SGHNT and CDR2 as YYREEE (reference sequence). The length of the CDR3 is 14 residues. Trimming pared 3 bases from V and 2 bases from J, leaving 11 bases between. In nucleotides, the CDR3 is TGTGCCAGCAGCTCCGTAGGGAGCAACTATGGCTACACCTTC. Protein product: CASSSVGSNYGYTF.

The gene calls are TRBV6-6 and TRBJ2-5; the match to TRBD2 covers 8 bases. The V and J ends lost 5 bases and 11 bases, in that order; junction bases with no gene match: 10. CDR1 is MNHNY and CDR2 is SVGAGI in the germline V gene (reference sequence). This CDR3 is built from 13 residues. The CDR3 DNA follows: TGTGCCAGCAGTATCGGGAGGGCCTGGGAGCAGTACTTC. Translating gives CASSIGRAWEQYF.

V is TRBV2 and J is TRBJ1-6; 8 bases are shared with TRBD1. V dropped 6 bases and J dropped 8; count of bases not matched to a gene: 6. Germline loops: CDR1 SNHLY, CDR2 FYNNEI. The CDR3 consists of 14 residues. The CDR3 DNA sequence: TGTGCCAGCAGCCCCGACAGGGGCGATTCACCCCTCCACTTT. The encoded protein is CASSPDRGDSPLHF.

This chain connects TRBV19 to TRBJ2-3, with a weak D call TRBD2 (5 bases). V was pared by 3 bases and J by 0 bases, with 22 bases between. The CDR3 has 19 residues. CDR1 LNHDA and CDR2 SQIVND come from the germline V gene (reference sequence). Here the CDR3 DNA reads TGTGCCAGTAGTATGAGTTTGGGCATTCTGACGGGGAGCACAGATACGCAGTATTTT. It encodes CASSMSLGILTGSTDTQYF.

The chain is built from TRBV7-2 and TRBJ2-6; 8 bases agree with TRBD1. CDR1 and CDR2 from the germline V gene are SGHTA and FQGNSA. This CDR3 has 19 amino acids. V lost 2 bases and J lost 4; bases outside the gene matches: 13. The CDR3 sequence: CASSLTGTGASGGANVLTF. As DNA, the CDR3 is TGTGCCAGCAGCTTAACCGGGACAGGCGCCTCGGGAGGGGCCAACGTCCTGACTTTC. The variable domain in full, with the rest retrieved from reference TRBV7-2 and TRBJ2-6, is GAGVSQSPSNKVTEKGKDVELRCDPISGHTALYWYRQSLGQGLEFLIYFQGNSAPDKSGLPSDRFSAERTGGSVSTLTIQRTQQEDSAVYLCASSLTGTGASGGANVLTFGAGSRLTVL.

This clone was recorded a few times. J is TRBJ1-1 and V is TRBV11-2, with D unclear. This CDR3 is 14 amino acids long. Looked up from germline, CDR1 is SGHAT and CDR2 is FQNNGV. Trimming took 1 base from V and 1 from J, leaving 7 bases between them. CDR3: CASSLGARNTEAFF. In nucleotides, the CDR3 is TGTGCCAGCAGCTTAGGGGCACGGAACACTGAAGCTTTCTTT.

The rearrangement links TRBV7-6 to TRBJ2-3; D is unclear. This CDR3 contains 15 residues. Germline CDR1 and CDR2: SGHVS and FNYEAQ. V gave up 5 bases and J gave up 0 bases, with 12 bases separating them. The CDR3 region is CASSPSWRSTDTQYF. CDR3 DNA: TGTGCCAGCAGCCCGAGTTGGCGGAGCACAGATACGCAGTATTTT.

The genes are TRBV11-2 and TRBJ2-1; TRBD2 agrees at 11 bases. This CDR3 has 15 amino acids. Unmatched junction bases numbered 8, after V lost 5 bases and J lost 8 bases. Per the germline V gene, CDR1 is SGHAT and CDR2 is FQNNGV. The CDR3 sequence: CASSPRLAGIDEQFF. CDR3 DNA: TGTGCCAGCAGCCCGAGACTAGCGGGAATCGATGAGCAGTTCTTC.

The chain is built from TRBV5-1 and TRBJ2-3; tentatively, D is TRBD1 or TRBD2 (5 bases each). Germline V CDR1 and CDR2: SGHRS, YFSETQ. Between the trimmed V and J ends, which lost 0 bases and 0 bases, there was a span of 5 bases. The CDR3 contains 14 residues. This chain's CDR3 is CASSLGGSTDTQYF. CDR3 in DNA: TGCGCCAGCAGCTTGGGGGGGAGCACAGATACGCAGTATTTT.

The V and J genes are TRBV29-1 and TRBJ1-1; 8 bases are shared with TRBD1. Losses at the gene ends were 7 bases for V and 2 bases for J; bases not matched to a gene: 12. This CDR3 has 15 residues. CDR1 and CDR2 from the germline V gene are SQVTM and ANQGSEA. Here the CDR3 DNA reads TGCAGCGCCGGGGGGGCAGGGGGCAAAAACACTGAAGCTTTCTTT. Its protein product is CSAGGAGGKNTEAFF.

The chain joins TRBV20-1 to TRBJ2-1; D call uncertain. Trimming took off 0 bases at V and 7 bases at J, with 4 bases between the two ends. CDR1 is DFQATT and CDR2 is SNEGSKA in the germline V gene (reference sequence). CDR3 length equals 11 residues. The CDR3 DNA reads TGCAGTGCTAGAGATAAAAATGAGCAGTTCTTC. Protein product: CSARDKNEQFF.

The rearrangement joins TRBV7-2 to TRBJ2-1; 9 bases are shared with TRBD2. V dropped 7 bases and J dropped 3; count of bases not matched to a gene: 4. Germline values: CDR1 SGHTA, CDR2 FQGNSA. CDR3 length: 14 residues. CDR3 bases: TGTGCCAGCACCTGGCGGGGGGGCTACAATGAGCAGTTCTTC. This sequence encodes CASTWRGGYNEQFF. Based on the CDR3 plus reference TRBV7-2 and TRBJ2-1, the full variable domain is GAGVSQSPSNKVTEKGKDVELRCDPISGHTALYWYRQSLGQGLEFLIYFQGNSAPDKSGLPSDRFSAERTGGSVSTLTIQRTQQEDSAVYLCASTWRGGYNEQFFGPGTRLTVL.

V is TRBV5-1 and J is TRBJ2-1; TRBD2 matches at 11 bases. CDR3 length equals 15 residues. The V gene's germline CDR1 is SGHRS and CDR2 YFSETQ. Trimming took 1 base from V and 4 from J; bases not matched to a gene: 1. Here the CDR3 reads CASSLTSGGYNEQFF. The CDR3 coding sequence is TGCGCCAGCAGCTTGACTAGCGGGGGTTACAATGAGCAGTTCTTC. Variable domain in full (rest from reference TRBV5-1 and TRBJ2-1): KAGVTQTPRYLIKTRGQQVTLSCSPISGHRSVSWYQQTPGQGLQFLFEYFSETQRNKGNFPGRFSGRQFSNSRSEMNVSTLELGDSALYLCASSLTSGGYNEQFFGPGTRLTVL.

This clone has only one observation. The CDR3 region has the DNA TGTGCCAGCTCACCGGGACAGAGGAACACTGAAGCTTTCTTT. This codes for CASSPGQRNTEAFF. V usage is TRBV18 and J usage is TRBJ1-1; 7 bases agree with TRBD1. Germline-derived CDR1 and CDR2 are KGHSH and LQKENI. Losses at the gene ends were 3 bases for V and 1 base for J; bases not matched to a gene: 2. The CDR3 loop spans 14 amino acids.

J is TRBJ2-1 and V is TRBV27; 8 nucleotides align to TRBD2. V lost 3 bases to trimming and J lost 4 bases; unmatched junction nucleotides: 5. The germline CDR1 and CDR2 sequences are MNHEY and SMNVEV (reference sequence). The CDR3 has 15 amino acids. The CDR3 nucleotides are TGTGCCAGCAGTTTGATTACTAGCGGTTACAATGAGCAGTTCTTC. Amino acids: CASSLITSGYNEQFF.

The V call is TRBV15, the J call TRBJ2-5; the match to TRBD1 covers 7 bases. This CDR3 comprises 14 residues. Germline values: CDR1 LNHNV, CDR2 YYDKDF (reference sequence). V was clipped by 1 base and J by 4 bases; unmatched bases: 3. The CDR3 nucleotides read TGTGCCACCAGCAGAGGAGGGGGCGTAGAGACCCAGTACTTC. Amino acid sequence: CATSRGGGVETQYF.

The V gene is TRBV30, the J gene TRBJ1-5, with 7 bases lining up with TRBD1. V lost 2 bases to trimming and J lost 5 bases; unmatched junction nucleotides: 9. CDR3 length equals 15 residues. Per the germline V gene, CDR1 is GTSNPN and CDR2 is SVGIG (reference sequence). CDR3 protein: CAWSNPDRDYQPQHF. For the CDR3, the DNA is TGTGCCTGGAGTAATCCTGACAGGGACTATCAGCCCCAGCATTTT.

The chain combines TRBV7-9 with TRBJ1-1, with D uncertain. Trimming stripped 3 bases from V and 8 bases from J, with 10 bases between. Germline loops: CDR1 SEHNR, CDR2 FQNEAQ (reference sequence). There are 12 residues in the CDR3. The CDR3 region is CASSFTGTEAFF. CDR3 nucleotide sequence: TGTGCCAGCAGCTTCACGGGAACCGAAGCTTTCTTT.

CDR3 region: CASSFSGTEQYF. CDR3 nucleotide sequence: TGCGCCAGCAGCTTTAGTGGGACAGAGCAGTACTTC. The J gene is TRBJ2-7, the V gene TRBV5-1, with a tentative D call TRBD1 (6 bases). The germline gives CDR1 SGHRS, CDR2 YFSETQ. V lost 2 bases to trimming and J lost 7 bases, with 10 bases between them. The length of the CDR3 is 12 residues.

This clone was observed a few times. This chain connects TRBV6-1 to TRBJ1-1; 7 nucleotides align to TRBD1. The germline gives CDR1 MNHNS, CDR2 SASEGT. The CDR3 has 15 amino acids. With V trimmed by 4 bases and J by 2 bases, 7 bases remained unmatched. The CDR3 spells CASSAKTGFNTEAFF. CDR3 DNA: TGTGCCAGCAGTGCCAAGACAGGGTTTAACACTGAAGCTTTCTTT.

The chain has TRBV28 and TRBJ2-3, with TRBD1 matching 8 bases. CDR3 length: 17 amino acids. The trim removed 3 bases at V and 3 bases at J, leaving 11 bases unmatched. Germline CDR1 reads MDHEN; CDR2 reads SYDVKM. In DNA, the CDR3 is TGTGCCAGCAGTTTCTCCGACAGGGGATCGGAGACAGATACGCAGTATTTT. Its translation is CASSFSDRGSETDTQYF.

This chain joins TRBV27 and TRBJ2-2; no definite D call. V gave up 1 base and J gave up 7 bases, with 7 bases separating them. The CDR3 runs to 13 residues. Germline CDR1 reads MNHEY; CDR2 reads SMNVEV (reference sequence). CDR3 in amino acids: CASSLLESGELFF. CDR3 DNA: TGTGCCAGCAGTTTATTGGAAAGCGGGGAGCTGTTTTTT.

The chain joins TRBV19 to TRBJ1-5; 7 bases align to TRBD1. The V and J ends lost 3 bases and 0 bases, in that order; junction bases with no gene match: 14. CDR1 is LNHDA, CDR2 SQIVND, per germline (reference sequence). The CDR3 runs 19 residues. The CDR3 is CASSIRGQAFLLSNQPQHF. The CDR3 DNA reads as TGTGCCAGTAGTATCCGAGGACAGGCTTTTTTACTTAGCAATCAGCCCCAGCATTTT. Full variable domain (rest looked up from reference TRBV19 and TRBJ1-5): DGGITQSPKYLFRKEGQNVTLSCEQNLNHDAMYWYRQDPGQGLRLIYYSQIVNDFQKGDIAEGYSVSREKKESFPLTVTSAQKNPTAFYLCASSIRGQAFLLSNQPQHFGDGTRLSIL.

This rearrangement joins TRBV30 to TRBJ1-1; D unresolved. CDR3 length: 13 residues. The germline V gene has CDR1 GTSNPN and CDR2 SVGIG (reference sequence). Trimming removed 5 bases at V and 1 base at J, with 11 bases between. The CDR3 DNA follows: TGTGCCTGGGCCATGTCTCAGAACACTGAAGCTTTCTTT. Its protein is CAWAMSQNTEAFF.